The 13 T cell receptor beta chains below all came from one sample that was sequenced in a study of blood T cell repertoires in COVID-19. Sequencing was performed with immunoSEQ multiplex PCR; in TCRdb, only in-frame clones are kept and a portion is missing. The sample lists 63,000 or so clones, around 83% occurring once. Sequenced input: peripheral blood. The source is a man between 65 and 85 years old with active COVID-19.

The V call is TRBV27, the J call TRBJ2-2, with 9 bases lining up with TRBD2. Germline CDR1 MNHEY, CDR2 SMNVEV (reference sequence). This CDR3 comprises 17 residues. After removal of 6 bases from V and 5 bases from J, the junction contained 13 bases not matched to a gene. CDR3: CASSHLSGRRGTGELFF. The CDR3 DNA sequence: TGTGCCAGCAGCCACCTTAGCGGGAGAAGGGGTACCGGGGAGCTGTTTTTT.

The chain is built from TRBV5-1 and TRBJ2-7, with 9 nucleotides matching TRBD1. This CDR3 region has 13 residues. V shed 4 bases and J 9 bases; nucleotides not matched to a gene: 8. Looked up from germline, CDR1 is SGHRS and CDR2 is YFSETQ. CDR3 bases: TGCGCCAGCAGCCCCCGGACAGGGGATGGGCAGTACTTC. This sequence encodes CASSPRTGDGQYF.

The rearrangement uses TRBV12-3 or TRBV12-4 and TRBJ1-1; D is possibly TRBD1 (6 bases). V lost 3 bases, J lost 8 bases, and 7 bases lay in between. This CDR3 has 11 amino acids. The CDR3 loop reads CASSLGTEAFF. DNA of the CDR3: TGTGCCAGCAGTTTGGGGACAGAAGCTTTCTTT.

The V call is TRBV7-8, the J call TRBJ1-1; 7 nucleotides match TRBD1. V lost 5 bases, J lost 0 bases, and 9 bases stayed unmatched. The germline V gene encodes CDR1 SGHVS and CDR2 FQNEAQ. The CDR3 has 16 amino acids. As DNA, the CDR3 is TGTGCCAGCAGCCCCCGGGACAGCCGAATGAACACTGAAGCTTTCTTT. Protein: CASSPRDSRMNTEAFF.

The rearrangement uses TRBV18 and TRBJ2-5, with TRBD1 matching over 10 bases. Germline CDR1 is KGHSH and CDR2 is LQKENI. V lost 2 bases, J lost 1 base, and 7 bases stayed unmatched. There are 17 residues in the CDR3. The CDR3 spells CASSPAVGQGTQETQYF. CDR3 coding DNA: TGTGCCAGCTCACCAGCCGTGGGACAGGGGACCCAAGAGACCCAGTACTTC.

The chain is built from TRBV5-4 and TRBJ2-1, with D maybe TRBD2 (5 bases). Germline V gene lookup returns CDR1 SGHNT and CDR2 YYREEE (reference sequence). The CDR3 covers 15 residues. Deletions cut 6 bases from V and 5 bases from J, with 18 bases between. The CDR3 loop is CASTPDFLGHNEQFF. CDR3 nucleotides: TGTGCCAGCACCCCGGACTTTCTGGGCCACAATGAGCAGTTCTTC.

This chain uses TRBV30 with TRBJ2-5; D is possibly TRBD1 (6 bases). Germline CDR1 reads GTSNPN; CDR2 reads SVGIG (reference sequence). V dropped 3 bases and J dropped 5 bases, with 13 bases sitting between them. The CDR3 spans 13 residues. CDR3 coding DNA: TGTGCCTGGAGGTTGGGGGCAGGGGAGACCCAGTACTTC. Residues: CAWRLGAGETQYF.

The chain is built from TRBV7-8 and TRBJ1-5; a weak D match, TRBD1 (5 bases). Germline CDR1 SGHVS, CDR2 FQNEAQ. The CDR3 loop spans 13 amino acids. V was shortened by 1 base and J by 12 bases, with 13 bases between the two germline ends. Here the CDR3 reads CASSLGGRLGQHF. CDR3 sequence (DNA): TGTGCCAGCAGCTTAGGGGGCCGGCTTGGCCAGCATTTT.

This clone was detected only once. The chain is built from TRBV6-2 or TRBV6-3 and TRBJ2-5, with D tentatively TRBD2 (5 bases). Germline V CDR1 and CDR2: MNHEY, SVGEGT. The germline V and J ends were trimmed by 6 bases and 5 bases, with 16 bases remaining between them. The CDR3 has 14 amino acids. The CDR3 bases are TGTGCCAGCAGCCCCCCCCGGGGTCGGGAGACCCAGTACTTC. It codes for CASSPPRGRETQYF.

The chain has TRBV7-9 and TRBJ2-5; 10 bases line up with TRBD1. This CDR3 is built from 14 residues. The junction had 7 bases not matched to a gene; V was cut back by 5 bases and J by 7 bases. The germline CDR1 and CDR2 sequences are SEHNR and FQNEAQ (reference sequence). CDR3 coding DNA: TGTGCCAGCAGCCCGACAGGGGGCAGCCGGACCCAGTACTTC. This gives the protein CASSPTGGSRTQYF. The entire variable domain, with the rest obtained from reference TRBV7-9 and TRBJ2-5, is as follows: DTGVSQNPRHKITKRGQNVTFRCDPISEHNRLYWYRQTLGQGPEFLTYFQNEAQLEKSRLLSDRFSAERPKGSFSTLEIQRTEQGDSAMYLCASSPTGGSRTQYFGPGTRLLVL.

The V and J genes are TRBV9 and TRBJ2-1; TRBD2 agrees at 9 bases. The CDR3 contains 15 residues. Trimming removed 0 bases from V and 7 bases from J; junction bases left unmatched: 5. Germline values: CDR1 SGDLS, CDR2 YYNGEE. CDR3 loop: CASSVVGAGGNEQFF. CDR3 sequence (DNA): TGTGCCAGCAGCGTAGTCGGAGCGGGAGGTAATGAGCAGTTCTTC.

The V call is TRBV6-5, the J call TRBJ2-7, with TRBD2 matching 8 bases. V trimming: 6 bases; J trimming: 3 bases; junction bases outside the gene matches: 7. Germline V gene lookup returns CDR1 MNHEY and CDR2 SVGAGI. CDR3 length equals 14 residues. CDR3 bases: TGTGCCAGCAGACGGGAGGGGGTTGTCTACGAGCAGTACTTC. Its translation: CASRREGVVYEQYF.

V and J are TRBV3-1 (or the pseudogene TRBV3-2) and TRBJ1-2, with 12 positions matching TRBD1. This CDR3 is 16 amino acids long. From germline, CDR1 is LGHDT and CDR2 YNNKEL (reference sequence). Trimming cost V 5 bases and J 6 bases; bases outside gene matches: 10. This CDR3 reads CASSWGQGALSHGYTF. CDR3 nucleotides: TGTGCCAGCAGCTGGGGACAGGGGGCGCTTTCACATGGCTACACCTTC.